Below are 31 T cell receptor beta chains sequenced from a single sample in a study of blood T cell repertoires in COVID-19 (dated by TCRdb to 2020 to 2021). The library relied on the immunoSEQ multiplex PCR assay. The table comes from immuneACCESS by way of TCRdb, which keeps in-frame sequences with V and J called. Part of the clones is missing from these tables; in studies checked, under half for an unresolved V gene and the rest for unknown reasons. The sample has roughly 190,000 clones on record, 87% of them singletons. Jointly, the top ten make up 2% to 2.5% of the sample. The sequencing input was PBMCs or T cells enriched from blood (not recorded which). Every receptor here comes from a woman younger than 45 who had recovered from COVID-19.

J is TRBJ2-7 and V is TRBV18; 7 nucleotides align to TRBD1. Germline V lookup: CDR1 KGHSH, CDR2 LQKENI. Unmatched junction bases numbered 9, after V lost 0 bases and J lost 4 bases. CDR3 size: 16 residues. DNA of the CDR3: TGTGCCAGCTCACCACCGACAGGGAAGTCGGGGTACGAGCAGTACTTC. Its protein is CASSPPTGKSGYEQYF.

The chain recombines TRBV29-1 with TRBJ2-2; 7 bases map to TRBD2. This CDR3 comprises 20 residues. The junction had 23 bases not matched to a gene; V was cut back by 7 bases and J by 0 bases. The germline CDR1 and CDR2 sequences are SQVTM and ANQGSEA. The CDR3 DNA is TGCAGCGCCGGCGAAGTGGGAGGGTGGAGCGTTCCCGCGAACACCGGGGAGCTGTTTTTT. It encodes CSAGEVGGWSVPANTGELFF.

The CDR3 is CASSEFETSGSTNEQFF. DNA of the CDR3: TGTGCCAGCAGTGAATTTGAAACTAGCGGGAGTACGAATGAGCAGTTCTTC. The chain carries TRBV25-1 and TRBJ2-1; 11 nucleotides agree with TRBD2. Germline CDR1 MGHDK, CDR2 SYGVNS. Unmatched junction bases numbered 9, after V lost 1 base and J lost 7 bases. This CDR3 has 17 amino acids.

This chain uses TRBV14 with TRBJ1-2; D call uncertain. Trimming removed 1 base at V and 5 bases at J, with 8 bases between. The length of the CDR3 is 13 residues. Germline CDR1 and CDR2: SGHDN and FVKESK. CDR3 sequence (DNA): TGTGCCAGCAGCCAAGTGGCGGCTTATGGCTACACCTTC. Translating gives CASSQVAAYGYTF.

The sample holds one count of this clone. This chain uses TRBV2 with TRBJ1-6; possibly TRBD1 for D (5 bases). Germline CDR1 is SNHLY and CDR2 is FYNNEI. The CDR3 has 13 residues. Trimming took off 6 bases at V and 6 bases at J, with 9 bases between the two ends. The CDR3 DNA follows: TGTGCCAGCAGGCAGGGTTTTAATTCACCCCTCCACTTT. This translates into CASRQGFNSPLHF. Based on the CDR3 plus reference TRBV2 and TRBJ1-6, the full variable domain is EPEVTQTPSHQVTQMGQEVILRCVPISNHLYFYWYRQILGQKVEFLVSFYNNEISEKSEIFDDQFSVERPDGSNFTLKIRSTKLEDSAMYFCASRQGFNSPLHFGNGTRLTVT.

J is TRBJ2-5 and V is TRBV7-6; 9 bases map to TRBD1. With V trimmed by 5 bases and J by 5 bases, 9 bases remained unmatched. Looked up from germline, CDR1 is SGHVS and CDR2 is FNYEAQ. The CDR3 covers 15 residues. CDR3 region: CASSHSQGAQETQYF. CDR3 DNA: TGTGCCAGCAGCCACTCACAGGGGGCGCAGGAGACCCAGTACTTC.

J is TRBJ1-2 and V is TRBV30; possible D gene TRBD1, 6 bases. The CDR3 has 15 residues. Deletions cut 0 bases from V and 8 bases from J, with 19 bases between. Germline V gene lookup returns CDR1 GTSNPN and CDR2 SVGIG (reference sequence). In DNA, the CDR3 is TGTGCCTGGAGTGTGACCCCTAACAGGGCGCGAGGCTACACCTTC. Protein sequence: CAWSVTPNRARGYTF.

The CDR3 loop is CASSKELADHLNISYEQYF. DNA for the CDR3: TGTGCCAGCAGCAAAGAACTAGCGGACCACCTAAATATCTCCTACGAGCAGTACTTC. The rearrangement joins TRBV21-1 to TRBJ2-7; the table's D call, TRBD2, was not checked against the DNA. TRBV21-1 constitutes a pseudogene. This CDR3 region has 19 residues.

This chain joins TRBV13 and TRBJ2-7; perhaps TRBD1 as D (6 bases). The CDR3 has 14 amino acids. The germline gives CDR1 PRHDT, CDR2 FYEKMQ (reference sequence). Deletions cut 6 bases from V and 0 bases from J, with 12 bases between. The DNA of the CDR3 is TGTGCCAGCAGTCAGGGGCTCCTCTCCTACGAGCAGTACTTC. Its translation: CASSQGLLSYEQYF.

This chain uses TRBV27 with TRBJ2-1; 9 bases fit TRBD2. Germline assignment: CDR1 MNHEY and CDR2 SMNVEV (reference sequence). J gave up 6 bases and V 0 bases, and 9 bases lay outside the gene matches. The CDR3 totals 17 residues. DNA for the CDR3: TGTGCCAGCAGTTTATCCTCCCGAGCGGGAGGCGGCAATGAGCAGTTCTTC. This codes for CASSLSSRAGGGNEQFF.

V and J are TRBV27 and TRBJ2-7; D is possibly TRBD1 (6 bases). CDR1 and CDR2 (germline): MNHEY, SMNVEV (reference sequence). The V end was cut by 4 bases, the J end by 1 base, with 23 bases between. The CDR3 contains 18 residues. CDR3 DNA: TGTGCCAGCAGTTATGACAGGTTTGACCTTCGACGGTCCTACGAGCAGTACTTC. Translation: CASSYDRFDLRRSYEQYF.

The CDR3 spells CASSSYRGSTEAFF. The CDR3 DNA reads TGTGCCAGCAGCTCCTACAGGGGGTCAACTGAAGCTTTCTTT. V is TRBV7-2 and J is TRBJ1-1; 8 positions match TRBD1. The CDR3 is 14 residues long. V trimming: 4 bases; J trimming: 5 bases; junction bases outside the gene matches: 6. CDR1 and CDR2 (germline): SGHTA, FQGNSA.

V gene TRBV10-3 combines with J gene TRBJ2-5; TRBD1 agrees at 9 bases. The CDR3 length is 15 residues. V dropped 4 bases and J dropped 1; count of bases not matched to a gene: 4. From germline, CDR1 is ENHRY and CDR2 SYGVKD. The CDR3: CAISGPGQGQETQYF. The CDR3 DNA is TGTGCCATCAGTGGCCCGGGACAGGGCCAAGAGACCCAGTACTTC.

The count of this clone is one. The chain joins TRBV5-1 to TRBJ2-7, with TRBD1 matching 8 bases. V was pared by 6 bases and J by 0 bases, with 8 bases of the junction left unmatched. This CDR3 contains 15 residues. Germline V gene lookup returns CDR1 SGHRS and CDR2 YFSETQ. The CDR3 is CASTPKGQASYEQYF. The CDR3 DNA reads TGCGCCAGCACCCCCAAGGGACAGGCCTCCTACGAGCAGTACTTC.

The DNA for the CDR3 is TGTGCCAGCAGCTCCACACAGGGGGCTTACAATTCACCCCTCCACTTT. It translates to CASSSTQGAYNSPLHF. The V call is TRBV13, the J call TRBJ1-6, with 9 bases aligning to TRBD1. The germline CDR1 and CDR2 sequences are PRHDT and FYEKMQ (reference sequence). V lost 4 bases and J lost 7; bases outside the gene matches: 8. CDR3 length equals 16 residues.

The V call is TRBV5-4, the J call TRBJ2-1; D uncertain. Trimming took off 2 bases at V and 5 bases at J, with 8 bases between the two ends. CDR1 and CDR2 (germline): SGHNT, YYREEE (reference sequence). The CDR3 extends over 13 amino acids. CDR3: CASSLTQNNEQFF. In DNA, the CDR3 is TGTGCCAGCAGCTTAACACAGAACAATGAGCAGTTCTTC.

The V gene is TRBV12-3 or TRBV12-4, the J gene TRBJ1-5; D gene ambiguous. Trimming cost V 3 bases and J 9 bases, with 9 bases left between them. This CDR3 has 12 residues. The DNA for the CDR3 is TGTGCCAGCAGTTTCGGGGAATCGCCCCAGCATTTT. Protein product: CASSFGESPQHF.

The rearrangement links TRBV21-1 to TRBJ2-2; the D call TRBD2 from the table was never checked on the DNA. TRBV21-1 represents a pseudogene. This CDR3 contains 16 residues. CDR3 sequence: CASSSWGEGVTGELFF. DNA for the CDR3: TGTGCCAGCAGCTCCTGGGGGGAGGGGGTCACCGGGGAGCTGTTTTTT.

The chain uses TRBV11-3 and TRBJ2-2, with a tentative D call TRBD1 (6 bases). V was cut by 0 bases and J by 6 bases, with 8 bases left in between. The CDR3 covers 14 residues. Germline CDR1 is SGHNT and CDR2 is YENEEA. The CDR3 DNA reads as TGTGCCAGCAGCTTAGAGGCAGGGGCCGGGGAGCTGTTTTTT. Translated: CASSLEAGAGELFF.

This clone showed up just once. The CDR3 sequence: CASSEGGTAGTSGNTIYF. CDR3 DNA: TGTGCCAGCAGTGAGGGGGGTACGGCAGGCACCTCTGGAAACACCATATATTTT. This chain uses TRBV2 with TRBJ1-3; maybe TRBD1 (5 bases). Deletions cut 3 bases from V and 0 bases from J, with 18 bases between. Germline-derived CDR1 and CDR2 are SNHLY and FYNNEI. This CDR3 region has 18 residues.

The chain is built from TRBV7-6 and TRBJ2-1; 8 bases align to TRBD1. Losses at the gene ends were 5 bases for V and 2 bases for J; bases not matched to a gene: 5. The germline V gene encodes CDR1 SGHVS and CDR2 FNYEAQ. This CDR3 comprises 15 residues. CDR3 loop: CASSATGDPYNEQFF. The CDR3 bases are TGTGCCAGCAGCGCGACAGGGGACCCCTACAATGAGCAGTTCTTC.

The V gene is TRBV6-5, the J gene TRBJ2-7; D possibly corresponds to TRBD1 (8 bases). Germline V gene data show CDR1 as MNHEY and CDR2 as SVGAGI. The CDR3 totals 13 residues. Trimming pared 5 bases from V and 5 bases from J, leaving 13 bases between. This CDR3 is CASSNRGGDEQYF. In DNA form, the CDR3 reads TGTGCCAGCAGTAACAGGGGGGGCGACGAGCAGTACTTC.

This clone was recorded at least ten times. In DNA, the CDR3 is TGTGCCAGCAGCTTAGGTGGGACAGGGACTGAAGCTTTCTTT. This gives the protein CASSLGGTGTEAFF. V and J are TRBV7-9 and TRBJ1-1; 9 bases match TRBD1. V shed 1 base and J 5 bases; nucleotides not matched to a gene: 2. This CDR3 region has 14 residues. Per germline, CDR1 SEHNR and CDR2 FQNEAQ (reference sequence).

This clone was observed a single time. This chain links TRBV9 with TRBJ2-2; 11 positions agree with TRBD2. This CDR3 has 19 amino acids. V was pared by 0 bases and J by 6 bases, with 13 bases of the junction left unmatched. Per the germline V gene, CDR1 is SGDLS and CDR2 is YYNGEE. The DNA for the CDR3 is TGTGCCAGCAGCGTAGCCCCCGGCGGGCTAGCGGGAGGCTCCGGGGAGCTGTTTTTT. It specifies CASSVAPGGLAGGSGELFF.

V gene TRBV30 combines with J gene TRBJ1-6, with 10 bases identical to TRBD1. This CDR3 contains 16 residues. V lost 2 bases and J lost 6; bases outside the gene matches: 7. In germline, CDR1 is GTSNPN, CDR2 SVGIG (reference sequence). For the CDR3, the DNA is TGTGCCTGGAGTCTCATCCGGGACAGGGGTAATTCACCCCTCCACTTT. As protein: CAWSLIRDRGNSPLHF.

For this clone: Its ends do not fully match the called genes, so a read error is possible. CDR3 DNA sequence: TGTGCCAGCAGCTTTGCCCCGAACGGCGCGGATTTT. It translates to CASSFAPNGADF. The V call is TRBV5-6, the J call TRBJ2-3, with D uncertain. Germline CDR1 SGHDT, CDR2 YYEEEE. The CDR3 runs to 12 residues.

The genes are TRBV5-1 and TRBJ2-3; TRBD1 might be the D (5 bases). V lost 4 bases and J 2 bases, leaving 11 bases between the germline ends. CDR3 length: 14 amino acids. Germline V gives CDR1 SGHRS, CDR2 YFSETQ. The CDR3 DNA sequence: TGCGCCAGCAGCAAGGACACCGACACAGATACGCAGTATTTT. Its protein is CASSKDTDTDTQYF. The full variable domain, in which reference TRBV5-1 and TRBJ2-3 provide the parts outside the CDR3, is KAGVTQTPRYLIKTRGQQVTLSCSPISGHRSVSWYQQTPGQGLQFLFEYFSETQRNKGNFPGRFSGRQFSNSRSEMNVSTLELGDSALYLCASSKDTDTDTQYFGPGTRLTVL.

The chain combines TRBV27 with TRBJ1-1; a possible D gene is TRBD1 (6 bases). V lost 7 bases, J lost 1 base, and 13 bases lay in between. The germline V gene encodes CDR1 MNHEY and CDR2 SMNVEV (reference sequence). The CDR3 sequence is 14 residues long. Here the CDR3 DNA reads TGTGCCAGCAAAGAACACAGGGAGAACACTGAAGCTTTCTTT. Protein sequence: CASKEHRENTEAFF.

The J gene is TRBJ2-7, the V gene TRBV3-1 (or the pseudogene TRBV3-2), with TRBD1 as a possible D gene (6 bases). In germline, CDR1 is LGHDT, CDR2 YNNKEL (reference sequence). The CDR3 is 12 residues long. Trimming removed 5 bases from V and 5 bases from J, with 10 bases in between. Here the CDR3 DNA reads TGTGCCAGCAGCTTCCAGGGGAACGAGCAGTACTTC. As protein: CASSFQGNEQYF.

The chain combines TRBV21-1 with TRBJ1-6. TRBV21-1 is annotated as a pseudogene. The CDR3 runs to 15 residues. The CDR3 is CASSKGSSYNSPLHF. The CDR3 DNA follows: TGTGCCAGCAGCAAAGGGAGCTCCTATAATTCACCCCTCCACTTT.

This clone occurred a few times. CDR3 in amino acids: CASSEESGGRQFF. The CDR3 DNA reads as TGTGCCAGCAGCGAGGAGAGCGGGGGTAGGCAGTTCTTC. J is TRBJ2-1 and V is TRBV7-2, with 8 bases matching TRBD2. Germline lookup yields CDR1 SGHTA and CDR2 FQGNSA. J gave up 12 bases and V 5 bases, and 9 bases lay outside the gene matches. There are 13 residues in the CDR3.